This passage covers 18 T cell receptor beta chains from one sample sequenced in a study of T-cell memory formation after mild COVID-19. TCRdb processed the 5' RACE reads anew with MiXCR; each CDR3 protein has one entry. The repertoire holds over 5,500 distinct CDR3 sequences, approximately 52% seen once, with about 2.7% in the top ten. Material: PBMCs or a T cell subset sorted from them (not recorded which). These receptor sequences come from an adult who had mild COVID-19 (a few samples of this study predate the infection). Cell type and time point are not known.

By share, this clonotype ranks as medium-sized. This chain uses TRBV5-5 with TRBJ2-3, with 10 bases identical to TRBD1. The CDR3 is made up of 16 amino acids. With 3 bases clipped from V and 0 bases from J, the junction kept 4 bases outside the gene matches. Per the germline V gene, CDR1 is SGHKS and CDR2 is YYEKEE (reference sequence). CDR3 bases: TGTGCCAGCAGCTCCGGGACAGGGGCCAGCACAGATACGCAGTATTTT. The encoded protein is CASSSGTGASTDTQYF.

The chain is built from TRBV5-1 and TRBJ1-3, with D possibly being TRBD1 (5 bases). This CDR3 is built from 15 residues. Trimming took 3 bases from V and 2 from J, leaving 12 bases between them. CDR1 and CDR2 (germline): SGHRS, YFSETQ. The CDR3 DNA is TGCGCCAGCAGCTCGGATGGGGCAACTGGAAACACCATATATTTT. Translation gives CASSSDGATGNTIYF.

This clonotype qualifies as medium-sized. The gene calls are TRBV25-1 and TRBJ1-1; unclear D gene. The CDR3 has 11 amino acids. CDR1 MGHDK and CDR2 SYGVNS come from the germline V gene. V was cut by 6 bases and J by 0 bases, with 2 bases left in between. The CDR3 DNA follows: TGTGCCAGCAGGATGAACACTGAAGCTTTCTTT. It encodes CASRMNTEAFF.

The chain links TRBV6-5 to TRBJ1-4; TRBD1 matches 10 bases. Germline V gene sequence: CDR1 MNHEY, CDR2 SVGAGI. This CDR3 is 15 amino acids long. Losses at the gene ends were 7 bases for V and 8 bases for J; bases not matched to a gene: 10. DNA of the CDR3: TGTGCCAGCAAGACGGATGGACAGGGGGGCGAAAAACTGTTTTTT. Its protein product is CASKTDGQGGEKLFF.

The gene calls are TRBV27 and TRBJ1-2; 8 bases are shared with TRBD1. V lost 4 bases, J lost 4 bases, and 2 bases stayed unmatched. This CDR3 spans 13 amino acids. CDR1 and CDR2 from the germline V gene are MNHEY and SMNVEV (reference sequence). The CDR3 DNA reads as TGTGCCAGCAGTTCGACAGGGGCCTATGGCTACACCTTC. Protein product: CASSSTGAYGYTF.

The V and J genes are TRBV20-1 and TRBJ2-1; D not certain. This CDR3 contains 14 residues. Germline CDR1 and CDR2: DFQATT and SNEGSKA (reference sequence). Trimming removed 3 bases at V and 10 bases at J, with 19 bases between. CDR3 coding DNA: TGCAGTGCTAGTGTACTCCTGGGGTCAGGCGAGCAGTTCTTC. Its protein product is CSASVLLGSGEQFF.

This clonotype is labeled as medium-sized. This chain joins TRBV12-3 or TRBV12-4 and TRBJ2-5; 12 bases fit TRBD2. V dropped 4 bases and J dropped 7; count of bases not matched to a gene: 10. The CDR3 runs 16 residues. CDR3 bases: TGTGCCAGCAGTTCATCGGGACTAGCGGGCCGTGTGACCCAGTACTTC. It translates to CASSSSGLAGRVTQYF.

The chain is built from TRBV6-1 and TRBJ2-2; perhaps TRBD1 as D (5 bases). This CDR3 has 13 residues. Trimming stripped 4 bases from V and 3 bases from J, with 6 bases between. Germline assignment: CDR1 MNHNS and CDR2 SASEGT. The DNA of the CDR3 is TGTGCCAGCAGTGGCAGGGACACCGGGGAGCTGTTTTTT. It is translated as CASSGRDTGELFF.

This clonotype is medium-sized. The genes are TRBV4-3 and TRBJ2-1; 10 bases fit TRBD1. The CDR3 extends over 13 amino acids. In germline, CDR1 is LGHNA, CDR2 YSLEER. With 5 bases clipped from V and 7 bases from J, the junction kept 2 bases outside the gene matches. The CDR3 here is CASSTGQGNEQFF. CDR3 bases: TGCGCCAGCAGCACGGGACAGGGGAATGAGCAGTTCTTC.

This chain joins TRBV2 and TRBJ2-7; D call uncertain. Trimming took 10 bases from V and 0 from J, leaving 13 bases between them. The CDR3 is 13 amino acids. The germline V gene has CDR1 SNHLY and CDR2 FYNNEI. The CDR3 region has the DNA TGTGCCACTACCCTGACTGACTCCTACGAGCAGTACTTC. Protein: CATTLTDSYEQYF.

In its sample, this clonotype ranks as medium-sized. The rearrangement joins TRBV28 to TRBJ1-1; D is undetermined. The CDR3 loop spans 15 amino acids. Trimming removed 3 bases from V and 0 bases from J, with 11 bases in between. Germline values: CDR1 MDHEN, CDR2 SYDVKM. CDR3 region: CASSFGLSMNTEAFF. CDR3 bases: TGTGCCAGCAGTTTCGGTCTCTCCATGAACACTGAAGCTTTCTTT.

This chain connects TRBV5-1 to TRBJ2-7; D is unresolved. V lost 0 bases, J lost 3 bases, and 10 bases lay in between. The germline gives CDR1 SGHRS, CDR2 YFSETQ. The CDR3 loop spans 14 amino acids. Here the CDR3 DNA reads TGCGCCAGCAGCTTGGGAGGCGGACGCTACGAGCAGTACTTC. Protein product: CASSLGGGRYEQYF.

In its sample, this clonotype was seen many times. The rearrangement joins TRBV6-6 to TRBJ1-1; D is perhaps TRBD1 (5 bases). Germline V gene lookup returns CDR1 MNHNY and CDR2 SVGAGI (reference sequence). This CDR3 has 13 amino acids. V lost 6 bases and J 3 bases, leaving 11 bases between the germline ends. CDR3 bases: TGTGCCAGCAGCTTAACCAGGGACACTGAAGCTTTCTTT. It yields the protein CASSLTRDTEAFF.

Only one count was recorded for this clonotype. DNA of the CDR3: TGTGCCAGCAGTCCCATCGCTAACTATGGCTACACCTTC. It encodes CASSPIANYGYTF. V gene TRBV25-1 combines with J gene TRBJ1-2; no clear D gene. Germline V CDR1 and CDR2: MGHDK, SYGVNS. The V and J ends lost 5 bases and 0 bases respectively, with 7 bases between them. CDR3 length: 13 residues.

This chain joins TRBV29-1 and TRBJ1-6, with a possible D match to TRBD1 (6 bases). Trimming took 4 bases from V and 7 from J, leaving 8 bases between them. This CDR3 region has 12 residues. Germline CDR1 and CDR2: SQVTM and ANQGSEA. CDR3 DNA: TGCAGCGTTGCAACAGGGAATTCACCCCTCCACTTT. Its translation: CSVATGNSPLHF.

This clonotype showed up just once. The rearrangement links TRBV12-3 or TRBV12-4 to TRBJ2-7, with TRBD2 matching over 9 bases. V trimming: 3 bases; J trimming: 1 base; junction bases outside the gene matches: 7. The CDR3 is made up of 16 amino acids. This CDR3 reads CASSFEGGGVSYEQYF. DNA of the CDR3: TGTGCCAGCAGTTTTGAGGGCGGGGGGGTTTCCTACGAGCAGTACTTC.

V gene TRBV7-2 combines with J gene TRBJ2-2; D remains unclear. CDR3 size: 10 residues. Germline CDR1 is SGHTA and CDR2 is FQGNSA. Trimming took off 6 bases at V and 6 bases at J, with 2 bases between the two ends. CDR3 DNA: TGTGCCAGCAGGTCCGGGGAGCTGTTTTTT. It codes for CASRSGELFF.

The J gene is TRBJ2-7, the V gene TRBV24-1; D perhaps matches TRBD1 (6 bases). The CDR3 contains 15 residues. The V gene lost 3 bases and the J gene lost 3 bases, with 14 bases spanning the gap. Germline loops: CDR1 KGHDR, CDR2 SFDVKD. CDR3 in DNA: TGTGCCACCAGTGATCATACCGGCAGGGGCTACGAGCAGTACTTC. Protein product: CATSDHTGRGYEQYF.